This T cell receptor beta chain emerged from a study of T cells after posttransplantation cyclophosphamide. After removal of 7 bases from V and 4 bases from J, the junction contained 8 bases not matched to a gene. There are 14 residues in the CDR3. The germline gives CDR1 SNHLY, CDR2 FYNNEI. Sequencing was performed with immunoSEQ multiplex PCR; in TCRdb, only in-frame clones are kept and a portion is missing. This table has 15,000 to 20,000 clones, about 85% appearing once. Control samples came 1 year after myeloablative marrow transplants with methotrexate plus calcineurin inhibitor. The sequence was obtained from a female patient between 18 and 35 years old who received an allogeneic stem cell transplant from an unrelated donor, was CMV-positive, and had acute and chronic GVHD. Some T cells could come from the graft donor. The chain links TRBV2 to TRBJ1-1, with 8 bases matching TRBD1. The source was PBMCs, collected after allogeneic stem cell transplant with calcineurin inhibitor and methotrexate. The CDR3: CASIYRGEGTEAFF. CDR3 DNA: TGTGCCAGCATATACAGGGGGGAGGGCACTGAAGCTTTCTTT.